This TCR beta chain was recovered during a study of regulatory T cells in long-lasting Graves disease. The CDR3 runs to 14 residues. V was cut by 1 base and J by 0 bases, with 4 bases left in between. In germline, CDR1 is SNHLY, CDR2 FYNNEI. As for time point: persistent/refractory GD, antithyroid drugs over 5 years with positive TRAb. PBMCs provided the RNA from which the TCR library was made. Both iRepertoire HTBI primers and Arm-PCR of CDR3 regions were used to build the TCR beta libraries. Authors' data handling: Among the samples, around 58 TRBV and 14 TRBJ segments were identified. TCRdb processed the multiplex PCR reads anew with MiXCR; each CDR3 protein has one entry. The V and J calls were not made by the authors but by TCRdb's processing. This sample yields about 430,000 distinct CDR3 sequences, of which roughly 21% are seen a single time; roughly an eighth belongs to the top ten. This clonotype has at least ten counts.

The chain couples TRBV2 to TRBJ2-4; unclear D gene. The sequencing used peripheral blood mononuclear cells (PBMCs), collected when the disease was refractory, from a patient treated with antithyroid drugs. The sequence was collected from a female donor with Graves disease. The chain's CDR3 is CASSEDVAKNIQYF. The DNA of the CDR3 is TGTGCCAGCAGTGAAGACGTAGCCAAAAACATTCAGTACTTC. The entire variable domain, with the rest obtained from reference TRBV2 and TRBJ2-4, is as follows: EPEVTQTPSHQVTQMGQEVILRCVPISNHLYFYWYRQILGQKVEFLVSFYNNEISEKSEIFDDQFSVERPDGSNFTLKIRSTKLEDSAMYFCASSEDVAKNIQYFGAGTRLSVL.